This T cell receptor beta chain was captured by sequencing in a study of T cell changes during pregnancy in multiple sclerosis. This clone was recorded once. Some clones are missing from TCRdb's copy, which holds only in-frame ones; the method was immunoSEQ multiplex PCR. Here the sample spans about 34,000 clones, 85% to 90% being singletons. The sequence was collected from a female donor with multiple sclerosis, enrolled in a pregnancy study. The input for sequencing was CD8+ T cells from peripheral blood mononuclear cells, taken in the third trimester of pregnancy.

The CDR3 loop is CASSSGGTNYGYTF. CDR3 DNA sequence: TGTGCCAGCAGCTCCGGAGGGACTAACTATGGCTACACCTTC. The chain is built from TRBV7-9 and TRBJ1-2; D call uncertain. The length of the CDR3 is 14 residues. Germline V CDR1 and CDR2: SEHNR, FQNEAQ (reference sequence). V lost 4 bases, J lost 0 bases, and 9 bases lay in between.